This record covers a single T cell receptor beta chain. The data are from a study of blood T cell repertoires in COVID-19. Study context: From the United States, Italy and Spain came samples of acute and convalescent COVID-19. Sources were T cells, B-cell-depleted T cells, or PBMCs; the material itself was cDNA or gDNA.

Original data processing: Quantification of nucleated cells was approximated via reference gene primer amplification. Profiling relied on immunoSEQ multiplex PCR, and the TCRdb table lists in-frame clones only, not all of them. V and J calls and clone size are as listed in that table; D and trimming were resolved from the DNA. This repertoire shows about 260,000 clones, roughly 80% found once; its top ten account for roughly 4.6%. The V gene lost 4 bases and the J gene lost 5 bases, with 11 bases spanning the gap. The CDR3 runs to 13 residues. Germline V gene data show CDR1 as SGHRS and CDR2 as YFSETQ.

The sequencing input was peripheral blood. The rearrangement links TRBV5-1 to TRBJ2-3; D might be TRBD2 (6 bases). The sequence was obtained from a man between 60 and 75 years old who had recovered from COVID-19. CDR3 residues: CASSIRRGDTQYF. In nucleotides, the CDR3 is TGCGCCAGCAGCATCCGGCGGGGAGATACGCAGTATTTT.